Included here is one TCR beta chain sequence, with context. The target antigen is unknown. This sample stems from a study of cytomegalovirus exposure and HLA in healthy donors. At the level of the study: There were 75 million to 95 million unique TCRs (from HLA-typed donors) in an early data release.

Per germline, CDR1 ENHRY and CDR2 SYGVKD. The CDR3 is 15 amino acids. Study-level points and caveats: Being productive about 87% or about 30% of the time was typical of most TCR beta V segments in an earlier analysis. In a later analysis, an Asian-associated ancestry cluster reportedly showed fewer N-insertions than the roughly 730-donor mean.

PCR amplification relied on 60 Vbeta primers (plus 13 Jbeta primers). Measured with immunoSEQ multiplex PCR; TCRdb has only the in-frame clones, and not every one. The profile shows 150,000 to 200,000 clones, roughly 80% of them singletons. The material sequenced was PBMCs. The chain recombines TRBV10-3 with TRBJ2-5; TRBD2 might be the D (5 bases). The J call may be incorrect, as the DNA end agrees better with TRBJ2-7. The origin of this receptor is a man aged 40-49 years in good health and CMV-seronegative. CDR3 sequence (DNA): TGTGCCATCAGTGCGTTAGAGGGTATCTCCTACGAGCAGTACTTC. It is translated as CAISALEGISYEQYF.